The 31 T cell receptor beta chains in this list originate from one sample, sequenced in a study of cytomegalovirus exposure and HLA in healthy donors. The PCR used 60 Vbeta and 13 Jbeta primers. Profiling relied on immunoSEQ multiplex PCR, and the TCRdb table lists in-frame clones only, not all of them. The profile shows roughly 240,000 clones, more than 75% of them singletons. Sequencing was carried out using PBMCs. These receptors were taken from a woman aged 40-49 years in good health and CMV-seropositive.

The rearrangement joins TRBV7-2 to TRBJ1-1; TRBD1 agrees at 9 bases. CDR1 SGHTA and CDR2 FQGNSA come from the germline V gene. V shed 4 bases, J shed 4 bases, and the junction held 7 bases outside the gene matches. The CDR3 runs to 15 residues. This chain's CDR3 is CASSSDRGWGTEAFF. DNA for the CDR3: TGTGCCAGCAGCTCGGACAGGGGTTGGGGCACTGAAGCTTTCTTT.

The chain couples TRBV7-9 to TRBJ2-3; 8 bases match TRBD2. Germline trimming cut 5 bases from V and 4 bases from J; bases unmatched to any gene: 5. The germline gives CDR1 SEHNR, CDR2 FQNEAQ (reference sequence). The CDR3 consists of 14 residues. CDR3: CASSAGGLADTQYF. The CDR3, as DNA: TGTGCCAGCAGCGCGGGAGGACTGGCAGATACGCAGTATTTT.

This chain joins TRBV2 and TRBJ1-2, with D possibly matching TRBD1 (5 bases). The CDR3 covers 14 residues. The V end lost 8 bases, the J end lost 3 bases, and 16 bases lay between the germline ends. Per germline, CDR1 SNHLY and CDR2 FYNNEI. This CDR3 is CASDYIGGDYGYTF. CDR3 DNA: TGTGCCAGCGATTATATCGGGGGAGACTATGGCTACACCTTC.

The chain recombines TRBV5-6 with TRBJ2-2; TRBD1 agrees at 7 bases. The germline V gene encodes CDR1 SGHDT and CDR2 YYEEEE. The CDR3 is 16 residues long. V trimming: 1 base; J trimming: 4 bases; junction bases outside the gene matches: 7. The CDR3 bases are TGTGCCAGCAGCTTGACCGGGACAGCCATCACCGGGGAGCTGTTTTTT. Protein: CASSLTGTAITGELFF.

This chain uses TRBV6-5 with TRBJ1-6; D gene uncertain. The length of the CDR3 is 13 residues. The ends were cut back, 5 bases at V and 9 bases at J, with 11 bases in the middle. Germline-derived CDR1 and CDR2 are MNHEY and SVGAGI. CDR3 region: CASSPRESSPLHF. The CDR3 bases are TGTGCCAGCAGTCCCCGGGAGAGTTCACCCCTCCACTTT.

The chain links TRBV11-1 to TRBJ1-1; weak D call: TRBD1 (6 bases). Trimming removed 4 bases from V and 1 base from J, with 7 bases in between. Germline CDR1 and CDR2: SGHAT and FQDESV (reference sequence). The CDR3 spans 13 residues. CDR3 sequence: CASSWTENTEAFF. CDR3 coding DNA: TGTGCCAGCAGCTGGACAGAGAACACTGAAGCTTTCTTT.

V gene TRBV19 combines with J gene TRBJ1-2, with D unclear. V lost 1 base, J lost 3 bases, and 6 bases lay in between. CDR1 and CDR2 from the germline V gene are LNHDA and SQIVND (reference sequence). The CDR3 spans 13 residues. CDR3 loop: CASSIVGDYGYTF. In DNA form, the CDR3 reads TGTGCCAGTAGTATAGTGGGAGACTATGGCTACACCTTC.

A few counts support this clone. The rearrangement links TRBV5-1 to TRBJ2-5; 13 bases agree with TRBD2. There are 16 residues in the CDR3. V gave up 4 bases and J gave up 5 bases; unmatched junction bases: 8. CDR1 is SGHRS, CDR2 YFSETQ, per germline. CDR3 nucleotide sequence: TGCGCCAGCAGCAAACGGACTAGCGGGAGTGTTGAGACCCAGTACTTC. The encoded protein is CASSKRTSGSVETQYF.

The chain joins TRBV18 to TRBJ1-1, with D unclear. Germline V gives CDR1 KGHSH, CDR2 LQKENI. Trimming shortened V by 6 bases and J by 6 bases, and 11 bases separated the two germline ends. This CDR3 is 12 amino acids long. CDR3 in DNA: TGTGCCAGCTCTACGCGGCAAGCTGAAGCTTTCTTT. Its translation: CASSTRQAEAFF. The complete variable domain, with remaining parts taken from reference TRBV18 and TRBJ1-1, reads NAGVMQNPRHLVRRRGQEARLRCSPMKGHSHVYWYRQLPEEGLKFMVYLQKENIIDESGMPKERFSAEFPKEGPSILRIQQVVRGDSAAYFCASSTRQAEAFFGQGTRLTVV.

This clone came up once. The CDR3 bases are TGTGCCAGCAGCGTCGGGAGCGTCCGGTTTGAGCAGTACTTC. Amino acid sequence: CASSVGSVRFEQYF. The chain couples TRBV9 to TRBJ2-7; TRBD2 might be the D (6 bases). CDR1 and CDR2 from the germline V gene are SGDLS and YYNGEE. Trimming shortened V by 2 bases and J by 7 bases, and 16 bases separated the two germline ends. CDR3 size: 14 residues.

This rearrangement joins TRBV2 to TRBJ1-1; D remains ambiguous. This CDR3 has 12 amino acids. Germline loops: CDR1 SNHLY, CDR2 FYNNEI. The V gene lost 9 bases and the J gene lost 1 base, with 9 bases spanning the gap. For the CDR3, the DNA is TGTGCCAGTAGCCTCACGAACACTGAAGCTTTCTTT. It is translated as CASSLTNTEAFF.

V and J are TRBV20-1 and TRBJ1-2, with a possible D match to TRBD1 (5 bases). CDR3 size: 10 residues. V lost 5 bases to trimming and J lost 7 bases, with 8 bases between them. Germline-derived CDR1 and CDR2 are DFQATT and SNEGSKA (reference sequence). The CDR3: CSAQQAGYTF. The CDR3 DNA is TGCAGTGCTCAACAGGCTGGCTACACCTTC.

This clone appeared once. The chain combines TRBV7-8 with TRBJ1-1, with 8 bases aligning to TRBD1. The V gene end was trimmed by 4 bases and the J gene end by 5 bases; junction bases not matched to a gene: 3. The CDR3 is 13 residues long. The germline CDR1 and CDR2 sequences are SGHVS and FQNEAQ. The CDR3 loop reads CASSSGGWTEAFF. Written as DNA, the CDR3 is TGTGCCAGCAGCTCAGGGGGCTGGACTGAAGCTTTCTTT. Together with reference TRBV7-8 and TRBJ1-1, the CDR3 gives the full variable domain: GAGVSQSPRYKVAKRGQDVALRCDPISGHVSLFWYQQALGQGPEFLTYFQNEAQLDKSGLPSDRFFAERPEGSVSTLKIQRTQQEDSAVYLCASSSGGWTEAFFGQGTRLTVV.

The rearrangement uses TRBV9 and TRBJ2-1; D is possibly TRBD2 (6 bases). There are 16 residues in the CDR3. Trimming shortened V by 4 bases and J by 8 bases, and 22 bases separated the two germline ends. Germline V gene sequence: CDR1 SGDLS, CDR2 YYNGEE. CDR3 nucleotide sequence: TGTGCCAGCAGCCCTCAAAGGGTGGCAGGAGGGGATGAGCAGTTCTTC. Its translation: CASSPQRVAGGDEQFF.

The genes are TRBV27 and TRBJ2-7; 10 bases align to TRBD2. V gave up 3 bases and J gave up 6 bases; unmatched junction bases: 5. CDR1 MNHEY and CDR2 SMNVEV come from the germline V gene (reference sequence). The CDR3 is 14 residues long. CDR3 in DNA: TGTGCCAGCAGTTTCCTAGCGGGGGAGGGCGAGCAGTACTTC. It is translated as CASSFLAGEGEQYF.

The chain combines TRBV5-1 with TRBJ1-4; 10 nucleotides agree with TRBD1. CDR1 SGHRS and CDR2 YFSETQ come from the germline V gene. V lost 4 bases to trimming and J lost 5 bases; unmatched junction nucleotides: 14. The CDR3 covers 18 residues. CDR3 protein: CASSHGRVTGGENEKLFF. DNA for the CDR3: TGCGCCAGCAGCCATGGTCGAGTGACAGGGGGCGAGAATGAAAAACTGTTTTTT.

The chain carries TRBV19 and TRBJ2-3, with D tentatively TRBD2 (5 bases). Trimming removed 0 bases at V and 0 bases at J, with 10 bases between. Germline CDR1 reads LNHDA; CDR2 reads SQIVND (reference sequence). The CDR3 is 16 amino acids. The CDR3 DNA reads TGTGCCAGTAGTATAGATCTTGCGGGTAGCACAGATACGCAGTATTTT. This sequence encodes CASSIDLAGSTDTQYF. Filled out from reference TRBV19 and TRBJ2-3, the complete variable domain reads DGGITQSPKYLFRKEGQNVTLSCEQNLNHDAMYWYRQDPGQGLRLIYYSQIVNDFQKGDIAEGYSVSREKKESFPLTVTSAQKNPTAFYLCASSIDLAGSTDTQYFGPGTRLTVL.

The chain employs TRBV11-3 and TRBJ2-1; 15 positions match TRBD2. V lost 5 bases to trimming and J lost 6 bases; unmatched junction nucleotides: 5. The CDR3 extends over 16 amino acids. The germline V gene encodes CDR1 SGHNT and CDR2 YENEEA. The CDR3 DNA reads as TGTGCCAGCAGCCTCGGACTAGCGGGAGGGTTCAATGAGCAGTTCTTC. Its translation is CASSLGLAGGFNEQFF. The variable domain in full, with the rest retrieved from reference TRBV11-3 and TRBJ2-1, is EAGVVQSPRYKIIEKKQPVAFWCNPISGHNTLYWYLQNLGQGPELLIRYENEEAVDDSQLPKDRFSAERLKGVDSTLKIQPAELGDSAVYLCASSLGLAGGFNEQFFGPGTRLTVL.

This clone was counted between two and nine times. V usage is TRBV11-3 and J usage is TRBJ2-7; D not certain. There are 11 residues in the CDR3. V was pared by 3 bases and J by 3 bases, with 3 bases between. The V gene's germline CDR1 is SGHNT and CDR2 YENEEA. Here the CDR3 DNA reads TGTGCCAGCAGCTTTCGCTACGAGCAGTACTTC. This translates into CASSFRYEQYF.

In its sample, this clone was seen once. V is TRBV15 and J is TRBJ2-1; D is possibly TRBD2 (5 bases). Trimming pared 0 bases from V and 6 bases from J, leaving 6 bases between. The CDR3 length is 13 residues. Germline values: CDR1 LNHNV, CDR2 YYDKDF (reference sequence). CDR3: CATSRDTSNEQFF. The CDR3 nucleotides read TGTGCCACCAGCAGAGACACTAGCAATGAGCAGTTCTTC.

The V call is TRBV27, the J call TRBJ1-1; D uncertain. Looked up from germline, CDR1 is MNHEY and CDR2 is SMNVEV (reference sequence). This CDR3 has 13 amino acids. Trimming removed 6 bases at V and 1 base at J, with 9 bases between. CDR3: CASSRSSNTEAFF. The CDR3 nucleotides read TGTGCCAGCAGCCGCAGTTCGAACACTGAAGCTTTCTTT.

The CDR3 DNA follows: TGTGCCAGCAGCGAAACAGGGGTGATGAACACTGAAGCTTTCTTT. Translating gives CASSETGVMNTEAFF. This rearrangement joins TRBV9 to TRBJ1-1, with 7 positions matching TRBD1. The CDR3 is 15 amino acids. Losses at the gene ends were 3 bases for V and 0 bases for J; bases not matched to a gene: 5. Germline CDR1 is SGDLS and CDR2 is YYNGEE.

This rearrangement joins TRBV11-3 to TRBJ2-5; D gene unclear. The J call could be wrong; TRBJ2-7 is a better fit for the DNA end. In germline, CDR1 is SGHNT, CDR2 YENEEA. CDR3 length: 12 residues. CDR3 amino acids: CASSSSPYEQYF. The CDR3, as DNA: TGTGCCAGCAGCTCTTCACCCTACGAGCAGTACTTC.

J is TRBJ2-1 and V is TRBV4-3; D unresolved. This CDR3 contains 13 residues. Trimming pared 4 bases from V and 4 bases from J, leaving 8 bases between. The germline V gene encodes CDR1 LGHNA and CDR2 YSLEER. The CDR3, as DNA: TGCGCCAGCAGCCGAGCAGGTTACAATGAGCAGTTCTTC. Translated: CASSRAGYNEQFF.

The chain couples TRBV7-6 to TRBJ2-3, with D possibly matching TRBD2 (5 bases). V was trimmed by 5 bases and J by 6 bases, leaving 9 bases between them. The CDR3 totals 12 residues. Germline CDR1 reads SGHVS; CDR2 reads FNYEAQ. CDR3 loop: CASSTGGDTQYF. Here the CDR3 DNA reads TGTGCCAGCAGCACGGGCGGGGATACGCAGTATTTT.

The chain recombines TRBV4-1 with TRBJ2-5, with D hard to call. Germline CDR1 MGHRA, CDR2 YSYEKL. The CDR3 has 13 amino acids. Trimming shortened V by 2 bases and J by 5 bases, and 9 bases separated the two germline ends. The CDR3 DNA reads as TGCGCCAGCAGCCAATTTCTCAGGGAGACCCAGTACTTC. Translation gives CASSQFLRETQYF.

This clone was seen once. The chain uses TRBV15 and TRBJ1-6, with unresolved D. Germline V gene lookup returns CDR1 LNHNV and CDR2 YYDKDF (reference sequence). Trimming shortened V by 4 bases and J by 7 bases, and 8 bases separated the two germline ends. The CDR3 consists of 13 residues. The CDR3 nucleotides read TGTGCCACCAGCACTACCAAGAATTCACCCCTCCACTTT. Translated, it gives CATSTTKNSPLHF. The whole variable domain, remainder taken from reference TRBV15 and TRBJ1-6, is DAMVIQNPRYQVTQFGKPVTLSCSQTLNHNVMYWYQQKSSQAPKLLFHYYDKDFNNEADTPDNFQSRRPNTSFCFLDIRSPGLGDTAMYLCATSTTKNSPLHFGNGTRLTVT.

There are a few counts of this clone. The rearrangement uses TRBV25-1 and TRBJ1-1; no clear D. The CDR3 is made up of 15 amino acids. Per germline, CDR1 MGHDK and CDR2 SYGVNS. V lost 0 bases and J 7 bases, leaving 15 bases between the germline ends. The CDR3 protein is CASSEYEEGRVEAFF. CDR3 sequence (DNA): TGTGCCAGCAGTGAATATGAGGAGGGAAGGGTTGAAGCTTTCTTT.

V is TRBV9 and J is TRBJ1-6; 8 positions agree with TRBD1. Losses at the gene ends were 1 base for V and 0 bases for J; bases not matched to a gene: 3. CDR1 and CDR2 (germline): SGDLS, YYNGEE. The CDR3 runs 17 residues. The CDR3 bases are TGTGCCAGCAGCGTACGGGACAGGAGCTCCTATAATTCACCCCTCCACTTT. Translated, it gives CASSVRDRSSYNSPLHF.

The chain links TRBV7-2 to TRBJ2-1; 8 bases match TRBD2. In germline, CDR1 is SGHTA, CDR2 FQGNSA. The CDR3 contains 14 residues. After removal of 3 bases from V and 8 bases from J, the junction contained 6 bases not matched to a gene. Here the CDR3 reads CASSFGSSGHEQFF. For the CDR3, the DNA is TGTGCCAGCAGCTTCGGTTCTAGCGGGCATGAGCAGTTCTTC.

The chain couples TRBV4-3 to TRBJ2-5; 9 positions agree with TRBD2. The DNA matches TRBJ2-7 better at its end, which makes the J call doubtful. The CDR3 sequence is 19 residues long. Germline lookup yields CDR1 LGHNA and CDR2 YSLEER. CDR3 region: CASSRQRAAGGSDSYEQYF. For the CDR3, the DNA is TGCGCCAGCAGCCGGCAGAGGGCAGCGGGGGGTTCCGACTCCTACGAGCAGTACTTC.